Listed below are T cell receptor beta chains from one sample, sequenced in a study of OX40 agonist ivuxolimab in advanced cancers. Repertoires were generated with immunoSEQ multiplex PCR, while TCRdb's copy carries only in-frame clones and drops some. Of roughly 90,000 clones in the sample, approximately 91% are singletons; the top ten hold under 0.35%. Sequences were derived from CD4+ or CD8+ T cells sorted from blood, sampled in a trial of the OX40 agonist ivuxolimab. The source is an adult with an advanced solid tumor such as melanoma, head and neck, liver or kidney cancer. Both conserved end residues are part of each CDR3. A D gene is named only where the DNA matches it firmly. Size is stated for part of the rows, as once, few or many counts, or as a class when the clone is expanded.

size,D,J,V,DNA,CDR3
.,.,TRBJ2-2,TRBV9,TGTGCCAGCAGGTCGGCAGGCGGCACCGGGGAGCTGTTTTTT,CASRSAGGTGELFF
.,.,TRBJ2-3,TRBV9,TGTGCCAGCAGCGTAGGGGACTTCACAGATACGCAGTATTTT,CASSVGDFTDTQYF
.,.,TRBJ1-5,TRBV21-1,TGTGCCAGCAGCGCCCGGATATCGGCTGGGAATCAGCCCCAGCATTTT,CASSARISAGNQPQHF
many,.,TRBJ2-7,TRBV5-1,TGCGCCAGCAGCTTGGGGACGCCCCTGGGGGGTTACGAGCAGTACTTC,CASSLGTPLGGYEQYF
.,TRBD1,TRBJ2-3,TRBV15,TGTGCCACCAGCAGCCCACTAGGGACAGGAAGGACAGATACGCAGTATTTT,CATSSPLGTGRTDTQYF
.,.,TRBJ1-1,TRBV6-4,TGTGCCAGCGCCCGGGATCGCACTGAAGCTTTCTTT,CASARDRTEAFF
once,.,TRBJ1-5,TRBV19,TGTGCCAGTAGCAGATACTATCCGACAACGGGCAATCAGCCCCAGCATTTT,CASSRYYPTTGNQPQHF
few,TRBD2,TRBJ2-5,TRBV4-2,TGTGCCAGCAGCCAAGATTTGTTGGGACTAGCGGGAGGGGAGGAGACCCAGTACTTC,CASSQDLLGLAGGEETQYF
.,TRBD2,TRBJ2-3,TRBV5-4,TGTGCCAGCAGCTGGACTAGCGGCTATAGCACAGATACGCAGTATTTT,CASSWTSGYSTDTQYF
.,TRBD1,TRBJ2-5,TRBV4-3,TGCGCCAGCAGCCAAGATTACAGGGGAGTTCGAGAGACCCAGTACTTC,CASSQDYRGVRETQYF
.,TRBD1,TRBJ2-2,TRBV19,TGTGCCAGTACCCCCGGGTGGGGGCAGGGGGCGACCGGGGAGCTGTTTTTT,CASTPGWGQGATGELFF
once,TRBD1,TRBJ1-2,TRBV18,TGTGCCAGCTCACCGGGACAGCTCTATGGCTACACCTTC,CASSPGQLYGYTF
.,.,TRBJ2-7,TRBV21-1,TGTGCCAGCAGCAACCGAGTGAGGGGAAAGACGACACCCTACGAGCAGTACTTC,CASSNRVRGKTTPYEQYF
.,.,TRBJ2-1,TRBV7-2,TGTGCCAGCAGCTTATTCGGGCCCCAGGGGCAGTTCTTC,CASSLFGPQGQFF
.,.,TRBJ2-3,TRBV27,TGTGCCAGCAGTTTAAATGGTGGCCTAGTTGCAGATACGCAGTATTTT,CASSLNGGLVADTQYF
.,.,TRBJ2-1,TRBV5-1,TGCGCCAGCAGCTTGGTCCGGGGCTACAATGAGCAGTTCTTC,CASSLVRGYNEQFF
.,TRBD1,TRBJ2-7,TRBV4-2,TGTGCCAGCAGCCCGGGACAGGGGGTTACCTACGAGCAGTACTTC,CASSPGQGVTYEQYF
few,TRBD1,TRBJ1-1,TRBV5-6,TGTGCCAGCAGCGAGGACAGGGACACTGAAGCTTTCTTT,CASSEDRDTEAFF
.,.,TRBJ2-7,TRBV5-1,TGCGCCAGCAGCCCAAGAAATCCGAACGAGCAGTACTTC,CASSPRNPNEQYF
once,.,TRBJ1-5,TRBV4-1,TGCGCCAGCAGCCAAGTGGACTCTCGGACGGGCCAGCCCCAGCATTTT,CASSQVDSRTGQPQHF
once,.,TRBJ2-7,TRBV11-1,TGTGCCAGCAGCTCACCGGGATTCGAGCAGTACTTC,CASSSPGFEQYF
.,.,TRBJ2-7,TRBV28,TGTGCCAGCAGTTTCAGCTACGAGCAGTACTTC,CASSFSYEQYF
.,TRBD1,TRBJ1-5,TRBV19,TGTGCCAGTTCTGAGCGGACAGGTTATCAGCCCCAGCATTTT,CASSERTGYQPQHF
.,.,TRBJ1-5,TRBV27,TGTGCCAGCAGTTTCACCGGGGAAAATCAGCCCCAGCATTTT,CASSFTGENQPQHF
.,.,TRBJ1-6,TRBV7-8,TGTGCCAGCAGCTCTGGACAGCATAATTCACCCCTCCACTTT,CASSSGQHNSPLHF
.,.,TRBJ1-1,TRBV27,TGTGCCAGCAGTTTAACGACAGGGAACACTGAAGCTTTCTTT,CASSLTTGNTEAFF
.,TRBD1,TRBJ1-4,TRBV5-1,TGCGCCAGCAGCAGAACAGGGGGCGCAGGTGAAAAACTGTTTTTT,CASSRTGGAGEKLFF
.,.,TRBJ1-2,TRBV10-3,TGTGCCATCGGAATCGGACAAGCCAAGAGGGGCTACACCTTC,CAIGIGQAKRGYTF
.,.,TRBJ2-2,TRBV30,TGTGCCTGGAGCCCCAACGGGCGGTTGTCCGGGGAGCTGTTTTTT,CAWSPNGRLSGELFF
.,.,TRBJ2-7,TRBV5-1,TGCGCCAGCAGCCCCCGGGACAAATCCTACGAGCAGTACTTC,CASSPRDKSYEQYF
.,.,TRBJ2-7,TRBV19,TGTGCCAGTAGTCCCCGCCCGGGTTTGGACTACGAGCAGTACTTC,CASSPRPGLDYEQYF
.,TRBD1,TRBJ1-2,TRBV6-1,TGTGCCAGCAGTGACCCCTCCCGACAGGGAGACTATGGCTACACCTTC,CASSDPSRQGDYGYTF
.,.,TRBJ1-1,TRBV29-1,TGCAGCGTTGATTCGGGCTTTGAAGCTTTCTTT,CSVDSGFEAFF
.,.,TRBJ2-2,TRBV7-9,TGTGCCAGCAGCCTGGGGCCAGCGGACACCGGGGAGCTGTTTTTT,CASSLGPADTGELFF
.,.,TRBJ2-7,TRBV18,TGTGCCAGCTCACCACTCGCCAGGGTCGAGCAGTACTTC,CASSPLARVEQYF